This T cell receptor beta chain appears in the sequencing data of a study of blood T cell repertoires in COVID-19. Study context: Acute-phase and convalescent COVID-19 samples originated in the United States, Italy and Spain. T cells, B-cell-depleted T cells, or PBMCs provided the cDNA or gDNA that served as material.

Those enrolled in Seattle joined during active infection and were followed longitudinally afterward. The CDR3 contains 17 residues. The ends lost 3 bases at V and 5 bases at J; junction bases unmatched: 14. The V gene's germline CDR1 is LNHNV and CDR2 YYDKDF (reference sequence). Authors' processing steps: Scientists estimated how many nucleated cells there were by amplifying reference gene primers. Only in-frame clones appear in the TCRdb table, and some are missing; sequencing was by immunoSEQ multiplex PCR. V, J and clone size are those of that table, while D and trimming were read from the DNA. The table lists roughly 180,000 clones, 60% to 85% of them singletons.

The receptor was derived from an older woman with COVID-19, enrolled during active disease. The V and J genes are TRBV15 and TRBJ2-5; TRBD1 aligns across 8 bases. The sequencing input was peripheral blood. This CDR3 is CATSRPLRAGGAETQYF. CDR3 in DNA: TGTGCCACCAGCAGGCCCCTGAGGGCAGGGGGCGCGGAGACCCAGTACTTC.